These T cell receptor beta chains were read from a single sample in a study of shared T cell receptors in the human thymus. The table came from immunoSEQ multiplex PCR; TCRdb's copy has only in-frame clones and leaves some out. Here the sample spans over 350,000 clones, 95% being singletons. The sample was thymocytes. The receptor set was obtained from a human donor. The conserved cysteine and the conserved F or W are not part of the CDR3 here. Clone size appears in some rows only: once, few, many, or a class for an expanded clone.

V gene	J gene	clone size	CDR3 protein
TRBV5-1	TRBJ2-7	.	ASSFFVRTSYEQY
TRBV6-4	TRBJ2-1	.	ASRGPHDEQF
TRBV28	TRBJ2-7	.	ASSLWLAGEPEQY
TRBV5-6	TRBJ2-7	.	ASSLDGDRAGVQEQY
TRBV27	TRBJ1-1	.	ASSSRTGVNTEAF
TRBV28	TRBJ2-7	once	ASSLFLAAISYEQY
TRBV9	TRBJ1-3	.	ASSVATGTGGARGNTIY
TRBV6-5	TRBJ1-1	.	ASSPNRAEAF
TRBV14	TRBJ1-2	once	ASSQDRVNYGYT
TRBV5-1	TRBJ2-7	once	ASSLEADSYEQY
TRBV7-3	TRBJ2-7	.	ASRLTGQGAGDEQY
TRBV6-5	TRBJ2-7	.	ASSYSAADSYEQY
TRBV10-3	TRBJ2-5	.	AIKGVTERTSVGTQY
TRBV28	TRBJ2-6	.	ASSLSPPGQLMGGANVLT
TRBV6-5	TRBJ2-1	.	ASKWSGSHNEQF
TRBV14	TRBJ2-3	once	ASSQAQGYGRASGRGPDTQY
TRBV2	TRBJ1-5	.	ASSELRGIQPQH
TRBV7-9	TRBJ2-2	.	ASSPDTGELF
TRBV14	TRBJ2-3	.	ASSQVVALDSFTDTQY
TRBV27	TRBJ2-1	.	ASSQGGGKF
TRBV25-1	TRBJ2-3	.	ASSEGDSGIADTQY
TRBV2	TRBJ2-3	.	ASSTRSGHLAGGPSDTQY
TRBV4-1	TRBJ1-2	once	ASSQGIGGYGYT
TRBV5-8	TRBJ1-1	.	ASSLTGGTEAF
TRBV10-3	TRBJ1-5	.	AISTEGPQPQH
TRBV27	TRBJ2-3	.	ASSSRLATGGTDTQY
TRBV27	TRBJ2-2	.	ASTGLAGELF
TRBV30	TRBJ1-1	.	AWSPRREGATSTEAF
TRBV6-5	TRBJ2-1	.	ASSPWGNNEQF
TRBV27	TRBJ2-3	.	ASSLPEGDTQY
TRBV6-1	TRBJ2-7	.	ASSGGLKTYEQY
TRBV6-5	TRBJ2-7	.	ASSNLAQGYEQY
TRBV5-6	TRBJ1-5	.	ASSLAGRDQPQH
TRBV5-4	TRBJ1-4	.	ASSLFTGFARREKLF
TRBV7-6	TRBJ2-7	.	ASSLIAKTYEQY
TRBV27	TRBJ2-1	.	ASSLNQTGNEQF
TRBV19	TRBJ1-5	.	ASSCYSNQPQH
TRBV5-6	TRBJ2-7	.	ASSLVGQGLYEQY
TRBV5-1	TRBJ1-1	.	ASSLAAGGVNTEAF
TRBV5-1	TRBJ2-5	.	ASSLELGRGETQY
TRBV16	TRBJ2-7	.	ASSQPPVYEQY
TRBV5-4	TRBJ1-1	.	ASSPWRSVANTEAF
TRBV4-1	TRBJ2-7	.	ASSPLREGSYEQY
TRBV27	TRBJ2-3	.	ASSVGQHTDTQY